One and the same sample provided the 18 T cell receptor beta chains below, sequenced in a study of T-cell reconstitution after alpha-beta-depleted transplantation in children. Construction of the TCRbeta library involved unique molecular identifiers. MiXCR, applied by TCRdb to the PCR reads, yields one record per CDR3 protein. This sample has 300,000 to 400,000 distinct CDR3 sequences; around 25% occur once, and the top ten carry 11%. The sample in question was PBMCs, mostly from graft donor cells, obtained 180 days after TCRalphabeta/CD19-depleted stem cell transplant. These receptors all come from a male patient between 5 and 17 years old who had a stem cell transplant for acute lymphoblastic leukemia, so the T cells may come from the graft donor.

V and J are TRBV29-1 and TRBJ1-2; D perhaps matches TRBD1 (5 bases). The CDR3 is 12 amino acids. CDR1 SQVTM and CDR2 ANQGSEA come from the germline V gene. With 6 bases removed from V and 2 bases from J, the gap between germline ends came to 10 bases. CDR3 protein: CSVAGTNYGYTF. CDR3 sequence (DNA): TGCAGCGTGGCCGGGACCAACTATGGCTACACCTTC.

This clonotype was counted only a few times. The chain joins TRBV3-1 to TRBJ2-7; D unresolved. V lost 0 bases, J lost 7 bases, and 4 bases lay in between. Germline V gives CDR1 LGHDT, CDR2 YNNKEL (reference sequence). The CDR3 loop spans 11 amino acids. CDR3 sequence: CASSQEWEQYF. The CDR3 region has the DNA TGTGCCAGCAGCCAAGAGTGGGAGCAGTACTTC.

There are a few counts of this clonotype. The CDR3 DNA is TGCAGCGCTGGAAGAGACAACAATGAGCAGTTCTTC. It yields the protein CSAGRDNNEQFF. V is TRBV29-1 and J is TRBJ2-1; D is ambiguous. Germline CDR1 SQVTM, CDR2 ANQGSEA. CDR3 size: 12 residues. The ends were cut back, 7 bases at V and 5 bases at J, with 12 bases in the middle.

This clonotype was found a few times. The chain joins TRBV7-7 to TRBJ2-2, with 7 bases matching TRBD2. The CDR3 runs 14 residues. Germline assignment: CDR1 SSHAT and CDR2 FNYEAQ (reference sequence). Trimming removed 4 bases from V and 7 bases from J; junction bases left unmatched: 6. CDR3: CASSSGLLDGELFF. CDR3 DNA sequence: TGTGCCAGCAGCTCGGGACTACTAGACGGGGAGCTGTTTTTT.

This clonotype was detected only a few times. The chain combines TRBV29-1 with TRBJ2-1, with 9 positions matching TRBD1. The CDR3 covers 14 residues. Germline V lookup: CDR1 SQVTM, CDR2 ANQGSEA. The V and J ends lost 4 bases and 7 bases, in that order; junction bases with no gene match: 8. This CDR3 is CSVANRGRRNEQFF. CDR3 DNA sequence: TGCAGCGTTGCCAACAGGGGGCGCAGGAATGAGCAGTTCTTC.

The gene calls are TRBV6-5 and TRBJ2-7; D call uncertain. CDR1 is MNHEY, CDR2 SVGAGI, per germline. The CDR3 runs 17 residues. Trimming shortened V by 2 bases and J by 0 bases, and 17 bases separated the two germline ends. The CDR3 protein is CASSYALHSPISYEQYF. The CDR3 DNA reads as TGTGCCAGCAGTTACGCCCTTCATAGCCCGATCTCCTACGAGCAGTACTTC.

This clonotype was seen repeatedly, ten times or more. CDR3: CASSLATGGTEAFF. The CDR3 coding sequence is TGCGCCAGCAGCTTGGCCACAGGGGGTACTGAAGCTTTCTTT. This rearrangement joins TRBV5-1 to TRBJ1-1; 8 bases fit TRBD1. The length of the CDR3 is 14 residues. Germline V gene data show CDR1 as SGHRS and CDR2 as YFSETQ. With V trimmed by 0 bases and J by 5 bases, 3 bases remained unmatched.

The chain uses TRBV20-1 and TRBJ1-2; no clear D. Trimming removed 1 base from V and 9 bases from J, with 15 bases in between. Germline V lookup: CDR1 DFQATT, CDR2 SNEGSKA (reference sequence). The CDR3 sequence is 13 residues long. CDR3 residues: CSARGRVLVSYTF. CDR3 DNA: TGCAGTGCTAGAGGGAGGGTCCTAGTCAGCTACACCTTC.

This clonotype turned up a few times. The chain has TRBV4-1 and TRBJ2-5; no definite D call. Germline values: CDR1 MGHRA, CDR2 YSYEKL. V gave up 1 base and J gave up 2 bases, with 11 bases separating them. This CDR3 region has 15 residues. CDR3 nucleotide sequence: TGCGCCAGCAGCCAAGCCCCAGCAGGTCAAGAGACCCAGTACTTC. Translating gives CASSQAPAGQETQYF.

This clonotype was detected only a few times. The rearrangement links TRBV9 to TRBJ2-5; no reliable D call. CDR1 and CDR2 from the germline V gene are SGDLS and YYNGEE. V was pared by 0 bases and J by 4 bases, with 10 bases between. This CDR3 comprises 14 residues. The CDR3 DNA reads as TGTGCCAGCAGCGTAGGAGGTCCCGGAGAGACCCAGTACTTC. This codes for CASSVGGPGETQYF.

The chain employs TRBV9 and TRBJ2-3, with 7 bases that match TRBD1. Germline values: CDR1 SGDLS, CDR2 YYNGEE. The CDR3 is 14 amino acids. Unmatched junction bases numbered 4, after V lost 6 bases and J lost 0 bases. The CDR3 DNA reads TGTGCCAGCACCAGACAGGGTAGCACAGATACGCAGTATTTT. Protein: CASTRQGSTDTQYF.

Only one count was recorded for this clonotype. The rearrangement uses TRBV5-1 and TRBJ2-2, with TRBD1 matching over 8 bases. CDR3 length: 16 residues. V shed 2 bases and J 0 bases; nucleotides not matched to a gene: 3. Per germline, CDR1 SGHRS and CDR2 YFSETQ. CDR3 sequence: CASSLTTGANTGELFF. The CDR3 DNA sequence: TGCGCCAGCAGCTTAACGACAGGGGCGAACACCGGGGAGCTGTTTTTT.

This clonotype was detected ten times or more. The chain carries TRBV12-3 or TRBV12-4 and TRBJ1-1; D ambiguous. Trimming removed 6 bases from V and 1 base from J, with 12 bases in between. The CDR3 sequence is 14 residues long. CDR3 protein: CASRITATNTEAFF. The CDR3 DNA reads as TGTGCCAGCAGGATCACAGCTACGAACACTGAAGCTTTCTTT.

This clonotype came up once. Written as DNA, the CDR3 is TGTGCCACCAGTGATTTGTCCGCTAGCGGGAGGGCCCAAGATACGCAGTATTTT. Residues: CATSDLSASGRAQDTQYF. The genes are TRBV24-1 and TRBJ2-3; 12 bases match TRBD2. The germline V gene has CDR1 KGHDR and CDR2 SFDVKD. This CDR3 spans 18 amino acids. V lost 0 bases, J lost 5 bases, and 8 bases stayed unmatched.

This chain links TRBV7-9 with TRBJ2-7; D call uncertain. CDR3 length equals 14 residues. V dropped 5 bases and J dropped 0 bases, with 11 bases sitting between them. Germline V gene data show CDR1 as SEHNR and CDR2 as FQNEAQ (reference sequence). The CDR3: CASSPDPGSYEQYF. DNA for the CDR3: TGTGCCAGCAGCCCAGACCCGGGCTCCTACGAGCAGTACTTC.

This clonotype has just a few counts. The gene calls are TRBV29-1 and TRBJ2-1; 11 bases map to TRBD2. J gave up 4 bases and V 1 base, and 12 bases lay outside the gene matches. The CDR3 sequence is 18 residues long. CDR1 is SQVTM, CDR2 ANQGSEA, per germline. CDR3 residues: CSVEGTAGTSGVYNEQFF. The CDR3 DNA is TGCAGCGTTGAAGGGACCGCGGGGACTAGCGGAGTGTACAATGAGCAGTTCTTC.

The chain's CDR3 is CASIEGAKEEQYF. CDR3 nucleotides: TGCGCCAGCATTGAGGGGGCGAAAGAGGAGCAGTACTTC. V is TRBV5-1 and J is TRBJ2-7; 7 positions agree with TRBD1. CDR3 length: 13 residues. Germline loops: CDR1 SGHRS, CDR2 YFSETQ. The ends lost 6 bases at V and 7 bases at J; junction bases unmatched: 10.

This clonotype was recorded a few times. The chain recombines TRBV20-1 with TRBJ2-3, with D perhaps matching TRBD2 (6 bases). The germline V and J ends were trimmed by 3 bases and 0 bases, with 10 bases remaining between them. Germline V gives CDR1 DFQATT, CDR2 SNEGSKA (reference sequence). This CDR3 spans 14 amino acids. CDR3 residues: CSASKGLSTDTQYF. The CDR3 nucleotides are TGCAGTGCTAGTAAGGGACTTAGCACAGATACGCAGTATTTT.